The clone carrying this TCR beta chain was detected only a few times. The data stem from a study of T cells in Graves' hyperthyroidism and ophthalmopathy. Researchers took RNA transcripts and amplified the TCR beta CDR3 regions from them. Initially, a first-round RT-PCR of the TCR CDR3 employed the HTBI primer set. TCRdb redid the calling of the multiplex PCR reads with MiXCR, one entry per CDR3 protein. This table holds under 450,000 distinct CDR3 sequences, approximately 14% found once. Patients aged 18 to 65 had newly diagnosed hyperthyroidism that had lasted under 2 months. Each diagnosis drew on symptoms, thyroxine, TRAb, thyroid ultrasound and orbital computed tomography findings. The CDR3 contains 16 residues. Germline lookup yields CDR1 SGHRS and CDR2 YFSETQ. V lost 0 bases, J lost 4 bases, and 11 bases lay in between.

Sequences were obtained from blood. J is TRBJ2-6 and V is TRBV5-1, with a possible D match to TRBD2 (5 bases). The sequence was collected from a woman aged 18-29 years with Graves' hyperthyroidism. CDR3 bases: TGCGCCAGCAGCTTGGTCCGGGATTCGGGGGCCAACGTCCTGACTTTC. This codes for CASSLVRDSGANVLTF.